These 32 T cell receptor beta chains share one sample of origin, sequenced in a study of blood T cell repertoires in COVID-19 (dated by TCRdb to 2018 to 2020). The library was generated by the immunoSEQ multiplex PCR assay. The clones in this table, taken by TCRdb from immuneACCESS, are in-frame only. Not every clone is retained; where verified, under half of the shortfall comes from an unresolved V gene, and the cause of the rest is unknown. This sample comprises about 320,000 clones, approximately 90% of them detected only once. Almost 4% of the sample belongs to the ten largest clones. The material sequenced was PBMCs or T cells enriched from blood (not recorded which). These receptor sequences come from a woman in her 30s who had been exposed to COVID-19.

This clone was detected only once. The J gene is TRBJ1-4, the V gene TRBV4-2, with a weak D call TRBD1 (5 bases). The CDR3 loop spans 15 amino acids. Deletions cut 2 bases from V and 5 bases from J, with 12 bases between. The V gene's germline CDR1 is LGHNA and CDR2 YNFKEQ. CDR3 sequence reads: CASSQIQNRNEKLFF. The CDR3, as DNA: TGTGCCAGCAGCCAAATTCAGAACAGGAATGAAAAACTGTTTTTT.

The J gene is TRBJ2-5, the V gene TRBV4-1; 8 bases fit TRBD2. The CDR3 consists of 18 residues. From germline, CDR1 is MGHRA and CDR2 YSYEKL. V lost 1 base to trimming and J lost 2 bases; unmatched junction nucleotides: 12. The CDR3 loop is CASSQGRGGALSQETQYF. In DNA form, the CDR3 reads TGCGCCAGCAGCCAAGGTCGGGGGGGGGCCCTCTCACAAGAGACCCAGTACTTC.

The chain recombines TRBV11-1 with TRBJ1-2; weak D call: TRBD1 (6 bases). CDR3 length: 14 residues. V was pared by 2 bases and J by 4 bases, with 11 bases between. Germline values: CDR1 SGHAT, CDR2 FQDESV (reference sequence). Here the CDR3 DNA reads TGTGCCAGCAGCTTAAAGGCGGACAGCTATGGCTACACCTTC. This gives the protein CASSLKADSYGYTF.

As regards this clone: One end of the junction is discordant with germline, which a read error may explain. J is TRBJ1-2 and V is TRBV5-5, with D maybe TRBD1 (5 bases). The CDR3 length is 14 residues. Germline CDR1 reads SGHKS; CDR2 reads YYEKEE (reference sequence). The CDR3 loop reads CASTLTGVDYGYTF. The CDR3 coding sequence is TGTGCCAGCACCTTGACGGGGGTTGACTATGGCTACACCTTC.

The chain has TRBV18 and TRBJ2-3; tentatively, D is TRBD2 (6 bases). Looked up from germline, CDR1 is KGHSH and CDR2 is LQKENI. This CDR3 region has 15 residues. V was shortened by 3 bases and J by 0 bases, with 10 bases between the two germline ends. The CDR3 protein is CASSPRRASTDTQYF. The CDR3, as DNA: TGTGCCAGCTCACCTAGGAGGGCTAGCACAGATACGCAGTATTTT.

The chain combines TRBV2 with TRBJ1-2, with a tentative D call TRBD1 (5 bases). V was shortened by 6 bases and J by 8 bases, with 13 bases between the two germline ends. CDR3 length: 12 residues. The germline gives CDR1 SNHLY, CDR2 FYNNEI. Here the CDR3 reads CASRDTGDGYTF. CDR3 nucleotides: TGTGCCAGCAGGGACACGGGTGACGGCTACACCTTC.

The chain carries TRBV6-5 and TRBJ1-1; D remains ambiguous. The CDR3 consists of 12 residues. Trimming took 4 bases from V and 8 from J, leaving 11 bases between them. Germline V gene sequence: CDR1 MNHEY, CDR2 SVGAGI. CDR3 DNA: TGTGCCAGCAGTTCCCCAACAATCGAAGCTTTCTTT. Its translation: CASSSPTIEAFF.

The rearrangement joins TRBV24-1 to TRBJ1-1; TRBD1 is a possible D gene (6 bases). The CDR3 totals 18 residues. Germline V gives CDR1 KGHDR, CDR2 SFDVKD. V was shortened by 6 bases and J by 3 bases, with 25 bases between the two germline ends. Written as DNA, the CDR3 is TGTGCCACCAGTACAAAAGGGACACCTGCCCAAGGGGACACTGAAGCTTTCTTT. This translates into CATSTKGTPAQGDTEAFF.

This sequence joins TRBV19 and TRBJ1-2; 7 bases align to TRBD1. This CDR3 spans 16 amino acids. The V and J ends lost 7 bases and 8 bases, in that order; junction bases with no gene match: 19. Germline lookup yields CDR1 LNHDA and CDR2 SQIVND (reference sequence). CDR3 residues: CASTTPVTGRSGGYTF. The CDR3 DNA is TGTGCCAGTACCACACCGGTGACAGGGAGGTCGGGAGGCTACACCTTC.

CDR3: CASSLDRVDIQYF. DNA for the CDR3: TGCGCCAGCAGCTTGGACAGGGTGGACATTCAGTACTTC. This chain links TRBV5-1 with TRBJ2-4; D perhaps matches TRBD1 (6 bases). CDR1 and CDR2 from the germline V gene are SGHRS and YFSETQ. V shed 0 bases and J shed 8 bases, with 9 bases lying between them. This CDR3 is built from 13 residues.

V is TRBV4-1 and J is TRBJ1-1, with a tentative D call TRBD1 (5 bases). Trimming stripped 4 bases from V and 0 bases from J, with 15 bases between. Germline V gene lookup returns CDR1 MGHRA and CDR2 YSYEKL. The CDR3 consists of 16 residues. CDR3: CASSPPGRDLNTEAFF. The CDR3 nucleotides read TGCGCCAGCAGCCCCCCGGGCAGGGATCTGAACACTGAAGCTTTCTTT.

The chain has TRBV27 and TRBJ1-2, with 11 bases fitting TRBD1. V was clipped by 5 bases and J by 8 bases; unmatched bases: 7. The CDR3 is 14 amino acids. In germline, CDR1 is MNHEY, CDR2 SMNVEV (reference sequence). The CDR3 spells CASSRPGTGGGYTF. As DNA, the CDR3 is TGTGCCAGCAGTCGTCCCGGGACAGGGGGAGGCTACACCTTC.

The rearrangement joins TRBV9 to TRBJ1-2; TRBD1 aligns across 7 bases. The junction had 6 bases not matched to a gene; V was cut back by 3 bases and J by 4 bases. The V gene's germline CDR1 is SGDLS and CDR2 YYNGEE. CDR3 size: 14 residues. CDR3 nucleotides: TGTGCCAGCAGCGCAGGGACAGTTCCCTATGGCTACACCTTC. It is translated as CASSAGTVPYGYTF.

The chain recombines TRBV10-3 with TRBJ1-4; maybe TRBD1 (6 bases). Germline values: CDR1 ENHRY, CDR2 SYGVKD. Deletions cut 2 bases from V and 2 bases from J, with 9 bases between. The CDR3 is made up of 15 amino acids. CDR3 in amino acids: CAISERGSTNEKLFF. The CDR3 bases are TGTGCCATCAGTGAGAGGGGGTCGACTAATGAAAAACTGTTTTTT.

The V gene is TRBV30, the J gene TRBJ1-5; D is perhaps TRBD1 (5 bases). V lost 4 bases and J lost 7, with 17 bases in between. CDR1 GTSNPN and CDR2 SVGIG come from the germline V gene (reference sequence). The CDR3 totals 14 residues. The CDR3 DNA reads TGTGCCTGGACCAAGGGCCTTTCAGGGCAGCCCCAGCATTTT. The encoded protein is CAWTKGLSGQPQHF.

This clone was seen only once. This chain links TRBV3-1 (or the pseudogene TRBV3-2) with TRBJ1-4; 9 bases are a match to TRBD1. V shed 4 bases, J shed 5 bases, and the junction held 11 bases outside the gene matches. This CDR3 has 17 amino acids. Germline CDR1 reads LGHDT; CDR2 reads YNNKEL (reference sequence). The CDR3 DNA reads TGTGCCAGCAGCCCAGGCGCCCCCGGGACAGGGAATGAAAAACTGTTTTTT. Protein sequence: CASSPGAPGTGNEKLFF.

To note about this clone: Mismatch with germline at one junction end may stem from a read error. The CDR3 reads CASRHSLGQGVQETQYF. CDR3 nucleotide sequence: TGTGCCAGCCGCCATTCTCTCGGCCAGGGGGTTCAAGAGACCCAGTACTTC. The chain links TRBV14 to TRBJ2-5; 7 positions match TRBD1. The V gene's germline CDR1 is SGHDN and CDR2 FVKESK. This CDR3 has 17 amino acids.

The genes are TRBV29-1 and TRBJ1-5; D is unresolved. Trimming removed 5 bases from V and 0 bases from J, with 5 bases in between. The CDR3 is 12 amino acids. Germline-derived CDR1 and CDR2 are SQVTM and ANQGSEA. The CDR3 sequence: CSVQDSNQPQHF. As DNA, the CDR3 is TGCAGCGTTCAGGATAGCAATCAGCCCCAGCATTTT.

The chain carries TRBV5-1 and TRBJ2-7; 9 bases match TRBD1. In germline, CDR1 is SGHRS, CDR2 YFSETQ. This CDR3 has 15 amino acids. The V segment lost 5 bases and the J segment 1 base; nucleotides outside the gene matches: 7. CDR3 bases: TGCGCCAGCAGGACGGGGACAGGGCTATCCTACGAGCAGTACTTC. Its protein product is CASRTGTGLSYEQYF.

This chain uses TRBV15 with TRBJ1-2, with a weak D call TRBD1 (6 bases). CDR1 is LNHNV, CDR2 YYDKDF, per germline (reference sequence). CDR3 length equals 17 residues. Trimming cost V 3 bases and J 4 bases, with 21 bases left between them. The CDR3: CATSSRSGGRSLYGYTF. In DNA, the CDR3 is TGTGCCACCAGCAGCAGGTCGGGGGGGCGGTCTCTCTATGGCTACACCTTC.

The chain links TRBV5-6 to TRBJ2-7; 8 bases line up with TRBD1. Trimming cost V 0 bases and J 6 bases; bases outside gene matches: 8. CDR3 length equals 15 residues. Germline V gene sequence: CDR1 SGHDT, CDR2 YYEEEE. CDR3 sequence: CASSLAPQGAVEQYF. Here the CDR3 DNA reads TGTGCCAGCAGCTTGGCGCCGCAGGGGGCTGTCGAGCAGTACTTC.

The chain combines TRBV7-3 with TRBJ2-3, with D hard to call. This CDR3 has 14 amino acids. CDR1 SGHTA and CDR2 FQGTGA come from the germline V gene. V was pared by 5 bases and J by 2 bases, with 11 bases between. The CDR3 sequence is CASSPGFNTDTQYF. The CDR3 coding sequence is TGTGCCAGCAGCCCCGGGTTCAACACAGATACGCAGTATTTT.

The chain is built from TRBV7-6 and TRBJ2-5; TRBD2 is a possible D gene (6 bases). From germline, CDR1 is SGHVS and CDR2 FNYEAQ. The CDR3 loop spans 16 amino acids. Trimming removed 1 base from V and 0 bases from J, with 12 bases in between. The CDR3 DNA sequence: TGTGCCAGCAGCTTAGATGGCGGGGCTTACCAAGAGACCCAGTACTTC. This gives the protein CASSLDGGAYQETQYF.

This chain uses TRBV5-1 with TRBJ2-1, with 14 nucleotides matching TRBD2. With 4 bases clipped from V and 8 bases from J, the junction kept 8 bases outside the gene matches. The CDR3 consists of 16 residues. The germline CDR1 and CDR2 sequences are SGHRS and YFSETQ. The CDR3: CASSPGTSGGGYEQFF. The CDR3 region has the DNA TGCGCCAGCAGCCCGGGGACTAGCGGGGGAGGCTATGAGCAGTTCTTC.

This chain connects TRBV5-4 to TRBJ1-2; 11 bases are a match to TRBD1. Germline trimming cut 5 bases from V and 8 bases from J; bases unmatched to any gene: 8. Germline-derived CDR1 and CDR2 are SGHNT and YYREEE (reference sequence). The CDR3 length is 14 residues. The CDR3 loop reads CASRRTGGARGYTF. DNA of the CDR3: TGTGCCAGCAGACGGACAGGGGGCGCGAGGGGCTACACCTTC.

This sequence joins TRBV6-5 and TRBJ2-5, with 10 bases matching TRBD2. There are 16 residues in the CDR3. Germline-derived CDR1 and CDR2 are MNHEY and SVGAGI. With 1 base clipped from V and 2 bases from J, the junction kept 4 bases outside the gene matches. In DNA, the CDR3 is TGTGCCAGCAGTTACTGGATAGCGGGGGGTCAAGAGACCCAGTACTTC. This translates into CASSYWIAGGQETQYF.

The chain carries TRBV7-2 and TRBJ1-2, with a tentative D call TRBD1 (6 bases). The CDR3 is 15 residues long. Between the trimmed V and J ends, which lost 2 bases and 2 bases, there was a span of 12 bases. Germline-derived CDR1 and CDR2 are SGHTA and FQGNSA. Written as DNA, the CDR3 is TGTGCCAGCAGCTTAACAGGGTTTGGCAACTATGGCTACACCTTC. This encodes CASSLTGFGNYGYTF.

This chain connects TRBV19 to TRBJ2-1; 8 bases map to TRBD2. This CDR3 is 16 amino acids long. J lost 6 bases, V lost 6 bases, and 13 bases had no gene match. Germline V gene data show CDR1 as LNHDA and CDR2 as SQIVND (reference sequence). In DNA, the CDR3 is TGTGCCAGTAGCCAACCGGGACTAGGCGTTTCCAATGAGCAGTTCTTC. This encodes CASSQPGLGVSNEQFF.

This CDR3 reads CASSYHPERAYNSPLHF. The CDR3 nucleotides are TGTGCCAGCAGTTACCACCCTGAGCGGGCCTATAATTCACCCCTCCACTTT. This rearrangement joins TRBV6-2 or TRBV6-3 to TRBJ1-6; no reliable D call. The CDR3 loop spans 17 amino acids. Germline CDR1 and CDR2: MNHEY and SVGEGT. With 2 bases removed from V and 2 bases from J, the gap between germline ends came to 13 bases.

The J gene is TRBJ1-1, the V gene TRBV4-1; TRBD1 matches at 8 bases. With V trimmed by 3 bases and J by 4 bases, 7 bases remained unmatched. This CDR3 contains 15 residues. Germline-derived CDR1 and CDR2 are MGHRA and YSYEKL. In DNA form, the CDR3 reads TGCGCCAGCAGCCATGAACCACAGGGGGGCACTGAAGCTTTCTTT. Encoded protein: CASSHEPQGGTEAFF.

In DNA form, the CDR3 reads TGTGCCAGCAGTTACTCATGGCGGGATGGCTACACCTTC. Amino acid sequence: CASSYSWRDGYTF. The V call is TRBV6-5, the J call TRBJ1-2; the D is unclear. There are 13 residues in the CDR3. With 0 bases removed from V and 6 bases from J, the gap between germline ends came to 8 bases. Germline V CDR1 and CDR2: MNHEY, SVGAGI.

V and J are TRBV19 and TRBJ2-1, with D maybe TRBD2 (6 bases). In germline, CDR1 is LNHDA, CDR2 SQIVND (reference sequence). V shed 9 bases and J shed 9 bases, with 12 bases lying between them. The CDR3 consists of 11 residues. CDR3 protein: CASRLVGEQFF. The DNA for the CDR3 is TGTGCCAGCAGACTAGTCGGTGAGCAGTTCTTC.